Included here is one T cell receptor (beta chain) sequence, with context. The antigen is undetermined. The length of the CDR3 is 16 residues. The V and J ends lost 5 bases and 3 bases respectively, with 19 bases between them. Germline V gives CDR1 SGDLS, CDR2 YYNGEE. The sample belongs to a study of CD8 T cells in Susac syndrome. High-throughput TCR beta sequencing covered peripheral CD8+ and CD4+ T cells. While CD8+ and CD4+ T cells were isolated negatively, TEMRA cells were enriched by FACS. Reverse transcription of roughly 0.5 to 1 ug RNA was performed with random hexamers. A multiplex approach, immunoSEQ multiplex PCR, amplified TCR beta CDR3 across 54 Vbeta and 13 Jbeta. TCRdb re-called the immunoSEQ multiplex PCR reads through MiXCR, storing one row per CDR3 protein. The sample has about 280,000 distinct CDR3 sequences; 70% to 90% are singletons. General observations from the study: The study recognized that its TCR sequencing and HLA analysis covered a relatively small number of individuals.

The source material was CD8+ T cells from PBMCs. The chain carries TRBV9 and TRBJ2-3; D call uncertain. The sequence derives from a human donor with multiple sclerosis. CDR3 amino acids: CASSEFDPRMTDTQYF. CDR3 nucleotide sequence: TGTGCCAGCAGTGAATTCGACCCCCGGATGACAGATACGCAGTATTTT.